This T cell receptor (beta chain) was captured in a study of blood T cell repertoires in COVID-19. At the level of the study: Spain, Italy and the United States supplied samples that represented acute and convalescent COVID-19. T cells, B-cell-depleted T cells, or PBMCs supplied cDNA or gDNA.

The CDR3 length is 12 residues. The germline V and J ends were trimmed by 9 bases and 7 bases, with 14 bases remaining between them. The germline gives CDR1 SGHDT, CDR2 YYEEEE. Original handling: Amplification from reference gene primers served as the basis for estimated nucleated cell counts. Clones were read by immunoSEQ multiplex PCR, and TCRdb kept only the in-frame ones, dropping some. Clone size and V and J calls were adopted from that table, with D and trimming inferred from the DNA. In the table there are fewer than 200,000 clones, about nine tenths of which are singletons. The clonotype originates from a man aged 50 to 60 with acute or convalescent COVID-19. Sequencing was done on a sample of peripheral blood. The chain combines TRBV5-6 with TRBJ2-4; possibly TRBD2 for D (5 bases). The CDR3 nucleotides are TGTGCCATGAAGCCGGGAATGAACATTCAGTACTTC. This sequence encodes CAMKPGMNIQYF.